The clone carrying this T cell receptor beta chain has a count of ten or more. Its antigen is as yet unknown. TCRdb ran MiXCR on the RT-PCR reads and lists one entry per CDR3 protein. The table includes 500,000 to 650,000 distinct CDR3 sequences, approximately 7.7% detected once. The data were taken from a study of response to subunit inactivated influenza vaccine. Findings of the study overall: Only a handful of new T cells, the authors suggested, are recruited with each seasonal influenza vaccination.

Sequencing was performed on PBMCs from blood, taken 23 to 25 months after vaccination. The sequence was obtained from a man aged 50 to 69 who received an inactivated influenza vaccine.

Here the CDR3 reads CASSRQGGDQPQHF. In nucleotides, the CDR3 is TGTGCCAGCAGCCGACAGGGGGGAGATCAGCCCCAGCATTTT. The chain links TRBV5-6 to TRBJ1-5, with 9 bases aligning to TRBD1. Germline values: CDR1 SGHDT, CDR2 YYEEEE. This CDR3 comprises 14 residues. Trimming took 4 bases from V and 5 from J; bases not matched to a gene: 4.